Shown below are 9 T cell receptor beta chains from a single sample sequenced in a study of beta chain features in type 1 diabetes. The isolated RNA, all of it, was reverse transcribed, so expressed TCRB transcripts were what got sequenced. TCRdb's table, derived via immunoSEQ multiplex PCR, lists solely in-frame clones and lacks some. In the table there are about 160,000 clones, 7.5% to 9.5% of which are singletons. Findings of the study overall: Shortening of TCRB CDR3s, moderate but significant, appeared in all four CD4+ subsets of Type 1 diabetes patients.

These receptors have no identified antigens. The sequencing input was central memory CD4+ T cells from blood. These receptors came from a woman between 18 and 30 years old with type 1 diabetes.

This clone was detected a few times. V and J are TRBV5-1 and TRBJ2-1; maybe TRBD1 (6 bases). The V end lost 4 bases, the J end lost 0 bases, and 11 bases lay between the germline ends. CDR3 length equals 15 residues. The germline V gene encodes CDR1 SGHRS and CDR2 YFSETQ. The CDR3 protein is CASSPGQNSYNEQFF. The CDR3 coding sequence is TGCGCCAGCAGCCCCGGACAGAACTCCTACAATGAGCAGTTCTTC.

This chain links TRBV19 with TRBJ2-7; 8 nucleotides match TRBD2. The CDR3 loop spans 18 amino acids. The germline V gene has CDR1 LNHDA and CDR2 SQIVND (reference sequence). The V and J ends lost 3 bases and 2 bases, in that order; junction bases with no gene match: 15. The CDR3 here is CASSIGRGGRTSTYEQYF. Here the CDR3 DNA reads TGTGCCAGTAGTATCGGCAGGGGCGGGCGGACTAGCACCTACGAGCAGTACTTC.

V and J are TRBV9 and TRBJ1-3; D is ambiguous. Germline V gene sequence: CDR1 SGDLS, CDR2 YYNGEE. The V end was cut by 4 bases, the J end by 4 bases, with 9 bases between. This CDR3 comprises 13 residues. This chain's CDR3 is CASSTSQGNTIYF. The CDR3 DNA is TGTGCCAGCAGCACCTCCCAGGGAAACACCATATATTTT.

This clone turned up a few times. The rearrangement uses TRBV29-1 and TRBJ1-1; D ambiguous. With 7 bases removed from V and 4 bases from J, the gap between germline ends came to 13 bases. Looked up from germline, CDR1 is SQVTM and CDR2 is ANQGSEA. The CDR3 has 12 residues. The CDR3 bases are TGCAGCGCGAACATCGGAGGCACTGAAGCTTTCTTT. Its protein product is CSANIGGTEAFF.

With regard to this clone: At one end, the junction sequence differs from germline, possibly due to a read error. Additional DNA sequences in this sample encode the identical CDR3. The rearrangement links TRBV5-1 to TRBJ2-7; D possibly corresponds to TRBD2 (7 bases). The CDR3 has 16 residues. Per germline, CDR1 SGHRS and CDR2 YFSETQ. Here the CDR3 DNA reads TGCGCCAGCAGCCCTGGGGGGGGCGCAACTCCCTACGAACAGTACTTC. Residues: CASSPGGGATPYEQYF.

The chain recombines TRBV2 with TRBJ1-1; 11 positions agree with TRBD1. The germline CDR1 and CDR2 sequences are SNHLY and FYNNEI. The CDR3 is 15 amino acids. Losses at the gene ends were 11 bases for V and 4 bases for J; bases not matched to a gene: 12. The CDR3: CAGRGQGGGGTEAFF. CDR3 nucleotides: TGTGCCGGAAGGGGACAGGGGGGCGGGGGCACTGAAGCTTTCTTT.

Note on this clone: Other nucleotide sequences from this sample produce the same CDR3. This rearrangement joins TRBV19 to TRBJ1-1, with D perhaps matching TRBD1 (5 bases). Germline CDR1 LNHDA, CDR2 SQIVND (reference sequence). This CDR3 region has 13 residues. The germline V and J ends were trimmed by 2 bases and 1 base, with 5 bases remaining between them. CDR3 protein: CASSIQGNTEAFF. Written as DNA, the CDR3 is TGTGCCAGTAGTATACAGGGGAACACTGAAGCTTTCTTT.

This clone has ten or more counts. The chain links TRBV11-3 to TRBJ2-1; no firm D call. The V end lost 5 bases, the J end lost 2 bases, and 4 bases lay between the germline ends. Germline V gene lookup returns CDR1 SGHNT and CDR2 YENEEA. The CDR3 is 12 residues long. CDR3 DNA: TGTGCCAGCAGCCAGACCTACAATGAGCAGTTCTTC. Translation: CASSQTYNEQFF.

The chain couples TRBV11-2 to TRBJ2-3; D may be TRBD1 (6 bases). Trimming took 5 bases from V and 0 from J, leaving 12 bases between them. Germline V CDR1 and CDR2: SGHAT, FQNNGV. The CDR3 is 15 amino acids. The CDR3 nucleotides read TGTGCCAGCAGCGAGGGGACATTTAGCACAGATACGCAGTATTTT. Amino acids: CASSEGTFSTDTQYF.